Given below is one TCR beta chain in context. What this receptor recognizes is not known. No base qualities exist here, and no much larger clone lies one base off it. The data were obtained in a study of vaccination effects on CD4 cells after COVID-19 (dated by TCRdb to the early 2020s). Looking at the study overall: Each participant received two doses of an mRNA SARS-CoV-2 vaccine, either BNT162b2 or mRNA-1273. In a couple of convalescent patients, pre-vaccine samples were collected 16 days and one week ahead of the first dose, 142 and 148 days after COVID-19 diagnosis. SARS-CoV-2 spike-specific CD4+ TCR repertoires were compared before and after mRNA vaccination in COVID-19 convalescent patients and in infection-naive vaccine recipients. The full study included roughly 10 COVID-19 convalescent patients and several SARS-CoV-2-naive healthy vaccine recipients. The Oncomine TCR Beta short-read assay on an Illumina iSeq 100 was used to sequence cultures from other donors in the study. Beyond this particular receptor, the publication reports: Both infection-induced and vaccine-induced clones contracted markedly at late post-vaccination timepoints, which is consistent with waning T cell responses. The study was limited by a small number of convalescent patients, and early post-infection timepoints were lacking. For convalescent patients, new clones induced by the vaccine made up most of the post-vaccine spike-reactive repertoire, and these new clones were largely distinct from the clones induced by infection.

From the cysteine through the phenylalanine, the CDR3 covers 17 amino acids. The sequence is cut down to CDR3 DNA, 51 bases in frame from base 1. In the germline V gene (reference sequence), CDR1 corresponds to SEHNR and CDR2 to FQNEAQ. Germline trimming: 8 bases from V, 0 bases from J; junction bases outside gene matches: 8. The library was obtained by the immunoSEQ multiplex PCR assay. DNA from the cultured and isolated CD4+ T cells underwent TCR beta CDR3 sequencing. The published analysis was carried out like this. Non-productive TCR sequences were removed, reads were trimmed to the CDR3 region, and CDR3s of at least 7 amino acids were retained. Antigen-specific clonotypes were identified with the MANAFEST web app by comparing expansion in peptide wells against reference cultures. For clones to be considered positive, expansion at FDR<0.05 versus reference and all other wells, an odds ratio above 5, and a frequency above 0.1% in two replicate wells were required. Cross-reactive clonotypes were defined as significantly expanded in SARS-CoV-2 spike wells and in at least one common cold coronavirus spike condition. Levenshtein distance calculated with the stringdist R package was used to assess CDR3 similarity, and unrooted trees were constructed with ape in R 3.6.1. The table was pulled from immuneACCESS by TCRdb, which kept in-frame rearrangements only. Such tables lose some clones; where checked, under half of the loss comes from unresolved V genes, and the rest has no known cause. The V and J calls and clone size come from that table; D and trimming were worked out from the DNA. For this sample there are about 27,000 clones; 75% to 85% appear just once. The ten top clones hold around 16% of the sample.

In the ViraFEST assay, PBMC were stimulated with viral peptide pools, and TCR sequencing was then used to find antigen-specific CD4+ T cell clonotypes based on their expansion. After about 10 days of culture, CD4+ T cells were isolated with the EasySep CD4+ T cell isolation kit. PCR-confirmed SARS-CoV-2 infection had occurred in convalescent patients between March and December 2020, before the Alpha, Beta and Delta variants emerged in the United States. A few million PBMC per well were cultured with 10 ug/ml peptides in IMDM containing roughly 5% human AB serum, approximately 10 IU/ml IL-2 and gentamicin. On days 3 and 7, half of the culture medium was replaced with fresh IL-2-containing medium. Unless otherwise noted, each peptide stimulation condition was cultured in triplicate wells. Using Ficoll-Paque Plus gradient centrifugation, PBMC were separated from whole blood and then either used fresh or cryopreserved at -140C. The spike proteins of SARS-CoV-2 and of the common cold coronaviruses HCoV-NL63, HCoV-OC43 and HCoV-229E were spanned by overlapping peptide pools. The QIAamp micro DNA kit was used to extract genomic DNA from the cultured CD4+ T cells.

The clonotype was recovered from a human donor who had a prior SARS-CoV-2 infection. Sample: CD4+ T cells from PBMCs cultured with HCoV-NL63 spike peptides, taken before COVID-19 vaccination. In light of the paper, this sample's cell subset or site label describes: HCoV-NL63 spike overlapping peptide pool stimulation. The chain was built from TRBV7-9 and TRBJ2-1; TRBD2 matches 12 bases in the middle. The DNA sequence follows: TGTGCCAGCCCACTAGCGGGGGGACAGAGCTCCTACAATGAGCAGTTCTTC. The translation is CASPLAGGQSSYNEQFF. Extended through the reference TRBV7-9 and TRBJ2-1 proteins, this CDR3 yields the full variable domain: DTGVSQNPRHKITKRGQNVTFRCDPISEHNRLYWYRQTLGQGPEFLTYFQNEAQLEKSRLLSDRFSAERPKGSFSTLEIQRTEQGDSAMYLCASPLAGGQSSYNEQFFGPGTRLTVL.